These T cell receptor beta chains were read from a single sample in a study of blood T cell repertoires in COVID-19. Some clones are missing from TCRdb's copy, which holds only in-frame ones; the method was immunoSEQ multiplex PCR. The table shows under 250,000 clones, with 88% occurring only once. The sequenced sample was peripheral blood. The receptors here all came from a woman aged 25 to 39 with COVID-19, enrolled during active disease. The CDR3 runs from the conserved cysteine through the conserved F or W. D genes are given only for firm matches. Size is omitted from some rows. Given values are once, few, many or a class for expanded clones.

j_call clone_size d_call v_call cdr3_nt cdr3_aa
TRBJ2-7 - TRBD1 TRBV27 TGTGCCAGCAGTTCCAAACCCAGGGGGCTGTACGAGCAGTACTTC CASSSKPRGLYEQYF
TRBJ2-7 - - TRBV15 TGTGCCACCAGCAGCGGCAGGGAGGTCTACGAGCAGTACTTC CATSSGREVYEQYF
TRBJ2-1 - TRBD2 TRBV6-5 TGTGCCAGCAGCCCCCGGGAGGGCTCCCCGTTCTTC CASSPREGSPFF
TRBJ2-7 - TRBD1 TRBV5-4 TGTGCCAGCAGCGGACCAGGGGGCTACGAGCAGTACTTC CASSGPGGYEQYF
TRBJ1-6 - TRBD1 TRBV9 TGTGCCAGCAGCCTCGGGACAGGTCTTTCACCCCTCCACTTT CASSLGTGLSPLHF
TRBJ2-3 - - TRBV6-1 TGTGCCAGCAGTGACAGGGTCGGGGATACGCAGTATTTT CASSDRVGDTQYF
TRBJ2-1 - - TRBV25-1 TGTGCCACGGTAGCGGTTTACAATGAGCAGTTCTTC CATVAVYNEQFF
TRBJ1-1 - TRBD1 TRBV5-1 TGCGCCAGCAGCGCAAACGTCAGACAGGGCAGTACTGAAGCTTTCTTT CASSANVRQGSTEAFF
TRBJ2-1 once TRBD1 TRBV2 TGTGCCAGCAGTGGAAGTTCTGGGACAGGGGTCAATGAGCAGTTCTTC CASSGSSGTGVNEQFF
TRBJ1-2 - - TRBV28 TGTGCCAGCAGTGTCCAGGTGGACTATGGCTACACCTTC CASSVQVDYGYTF
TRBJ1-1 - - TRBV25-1 TGTGCCAGCAGTTCGGACACTGAAGCTTTCTTT CASSSDTEAFF
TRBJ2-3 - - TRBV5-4 TGTGCCAGCAGACCTACCCCGGGGGACACAGATACGCAGTATTTT CASRPTPGDTDTQYF
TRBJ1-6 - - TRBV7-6 TGTGCCAGCAGCTTGAGCCGACGGAGCTCCTATAATTCACCCCTCCACTTT CASSLSRRSSYNSPLHF
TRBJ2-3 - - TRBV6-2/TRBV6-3 TGTGCCAGCAGTTACGCCACAGGGTTAGATACGCAGTATTTT CASSYATGLDTQYF
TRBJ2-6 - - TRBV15 TGTGCCACCAGCAGAACCCAGACGGTAACGGGGTCTGGGGCCAACGTCCTGACTTTC CATSRTQTVTGSGANVLTF
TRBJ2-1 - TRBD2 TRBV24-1 TGTGCCACCAGAACAGCCGGGAGGGAGGGCCACAATGAGCAGTTCTTC CATRTAGREGHNEQFF
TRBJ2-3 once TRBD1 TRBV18 TGTGCCAGCTCAACCCGACAGGGACAAAGCACAGATACGCAGTATTTT CASSTRQGQSTDTQYF
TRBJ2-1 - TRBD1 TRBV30 TGTGCCTGGACCCCTAAGGGGGCTAATGAGCAGTTCTTC CAWTPKGANEQFF
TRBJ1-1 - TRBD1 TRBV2 TGTGCCAGCAGTTCCTGGACAGGGGGTCCTGAAGCTTTCTTT CASSSWTGGPEAFF
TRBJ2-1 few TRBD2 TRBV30 TGTGCCTGGAGTTTGACTAGCGGGAGTTCCTACAATGAGCAGTTCTTC CAWSLTSGSSYNEQFF
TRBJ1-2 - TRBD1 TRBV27 TGTGCCAGCCATGGGACAGAAGACTATGGCTACACCTTC CASHGTEDYGYTF
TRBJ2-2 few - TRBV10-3 TGTGCCATCAGTGGTCTAGTCGGGGAGCTGTTTTTT CAISGLVGELFF
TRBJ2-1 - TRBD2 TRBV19 TGTGCCAGCGCTCTAGCGGAGAGTGTTTATGAGCAGTTCTTC CASALAESVYEQFF
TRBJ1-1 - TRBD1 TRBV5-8 TGTGCCAGCAACAGGGGCAGCACGGGTTGGACTGAAGCTTTCTTT CASNRGSTGWTEAFF
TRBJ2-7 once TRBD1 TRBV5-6 TGTGCCAGCAGCTCCACCCTTCGACGGGACAGCGTTACGGAGGAGCAGTACTTC CASSSTLRRDSVTEEQYF
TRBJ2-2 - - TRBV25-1 TGTGCCAGCAGTGGAGATTTCATGGACACCGGGGAGCTGTTTTTT CASSGDFMDTGELFF
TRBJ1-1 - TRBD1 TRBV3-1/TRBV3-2 TGTGCCAGCAGCCAAGATCTTGTCAGGGGGGTGAACACTGAAGCTTTCTTT CASSQDLVRGVNTEAFF
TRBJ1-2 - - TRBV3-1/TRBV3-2 TGTGCCAGCAGCCTCTCCCCGGGGGCTAACTATGGCTACACCTTC CASSLSPGANYGYTF
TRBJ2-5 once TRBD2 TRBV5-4 TGTGCCAGCAGCCCGGGACTAGCGGTCCAAGAGACCCAGTACTTC CASSPGLAVQETQYF
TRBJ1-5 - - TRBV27 TGTGCCAGTAGTTCTCTAATAGGAGGGCTGCGTCAGCCCCAGCATTTT CASSSLIGGLRQPQHF
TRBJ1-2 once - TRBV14 TGTGCCAGCAGCCGTCTGGGGGGTAACTATGGCTACACCTTC CASSRLGGNYGYTF
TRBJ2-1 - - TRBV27 TGTGCCAGCAGCGGCGGGGCTCGGTTCGCCTTCGATGAGCAGTTCTTC CASSGGARFAFDEQFF
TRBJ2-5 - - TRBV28 TGTGCCAGCAGTTCGGACAGGACCGAGACCCAGAGACTAGGGACCCAGTACTTC CASSSDRTETQRLGTQYF
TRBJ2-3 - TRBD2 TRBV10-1 TGCGCCAGCAGCCCTGGGAGGCTAGCGGGGGCCACAGATACGCAGTATTTT CASSPGRLAGATDTQYF
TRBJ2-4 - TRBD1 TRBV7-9 TGTGCCAGCAGCTTAGGACAGGGGATAACCAAAAACATTCAGTACTTC CASSLGQGITKNIQYF
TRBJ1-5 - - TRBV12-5 TGTGCTAGTGGTTTGAGCGGGTCCTACAATCAGCCCCAGCATTTT CASGLSGSYNQPQHF
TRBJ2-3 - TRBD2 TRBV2 TGTGCCAGCAGGACTAGCGTCGCAGATACGCAGTATTTT CASRTSVADTQYF
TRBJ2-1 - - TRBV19 TGTGCCAGTAGCCCCAGATTAAGGGGAAGGACCTACAATGAGCAGTTCTTC CASSPRLRGRTYNEQFF
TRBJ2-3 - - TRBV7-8 TGTGCCAGCAGCTTTGCTTGGGACTCCTATACCTCCACAGATACGCAGTATTTT CASSFAWDSYTSTDTQYF
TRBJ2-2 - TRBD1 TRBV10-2 TGCGCCAGCAGTGAGGGCCACAGGGGGGGGGAGCTGTTTTTT CASSEGHRGGELFF
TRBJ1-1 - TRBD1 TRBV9 TGTGCCAGCAGCGTAGCTGACAGGGGGAACACTGAAGCTTTCTTT CASSVADRGNTEAFF
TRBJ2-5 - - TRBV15 TGTGCCACCAGCAGAGACCGCCTGGGAGCCCAGTACTTC CATSRDRLGAQYF
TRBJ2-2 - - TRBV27 TGTGCCAGCGGCGCACGGGTGAACACCGGGGAGCTGTTTTTT CASGARVNTGELFF
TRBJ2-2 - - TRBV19 TGTGCCAGTAGTCGGGCAGGGGTGGGTACCGGGGAGCTGTTTTTT CASSRAGVGTGELFF
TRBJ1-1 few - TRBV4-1 TGCGCCAGCAGCCAAGAAGCGGCAGCTTTCTTT CASSQEAAAFF
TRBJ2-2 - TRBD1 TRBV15 TGTGCCACCAGCCCCGACAGGGTAGCCGGGGAGCTGTTTTTT CATSPDRVAGELFF